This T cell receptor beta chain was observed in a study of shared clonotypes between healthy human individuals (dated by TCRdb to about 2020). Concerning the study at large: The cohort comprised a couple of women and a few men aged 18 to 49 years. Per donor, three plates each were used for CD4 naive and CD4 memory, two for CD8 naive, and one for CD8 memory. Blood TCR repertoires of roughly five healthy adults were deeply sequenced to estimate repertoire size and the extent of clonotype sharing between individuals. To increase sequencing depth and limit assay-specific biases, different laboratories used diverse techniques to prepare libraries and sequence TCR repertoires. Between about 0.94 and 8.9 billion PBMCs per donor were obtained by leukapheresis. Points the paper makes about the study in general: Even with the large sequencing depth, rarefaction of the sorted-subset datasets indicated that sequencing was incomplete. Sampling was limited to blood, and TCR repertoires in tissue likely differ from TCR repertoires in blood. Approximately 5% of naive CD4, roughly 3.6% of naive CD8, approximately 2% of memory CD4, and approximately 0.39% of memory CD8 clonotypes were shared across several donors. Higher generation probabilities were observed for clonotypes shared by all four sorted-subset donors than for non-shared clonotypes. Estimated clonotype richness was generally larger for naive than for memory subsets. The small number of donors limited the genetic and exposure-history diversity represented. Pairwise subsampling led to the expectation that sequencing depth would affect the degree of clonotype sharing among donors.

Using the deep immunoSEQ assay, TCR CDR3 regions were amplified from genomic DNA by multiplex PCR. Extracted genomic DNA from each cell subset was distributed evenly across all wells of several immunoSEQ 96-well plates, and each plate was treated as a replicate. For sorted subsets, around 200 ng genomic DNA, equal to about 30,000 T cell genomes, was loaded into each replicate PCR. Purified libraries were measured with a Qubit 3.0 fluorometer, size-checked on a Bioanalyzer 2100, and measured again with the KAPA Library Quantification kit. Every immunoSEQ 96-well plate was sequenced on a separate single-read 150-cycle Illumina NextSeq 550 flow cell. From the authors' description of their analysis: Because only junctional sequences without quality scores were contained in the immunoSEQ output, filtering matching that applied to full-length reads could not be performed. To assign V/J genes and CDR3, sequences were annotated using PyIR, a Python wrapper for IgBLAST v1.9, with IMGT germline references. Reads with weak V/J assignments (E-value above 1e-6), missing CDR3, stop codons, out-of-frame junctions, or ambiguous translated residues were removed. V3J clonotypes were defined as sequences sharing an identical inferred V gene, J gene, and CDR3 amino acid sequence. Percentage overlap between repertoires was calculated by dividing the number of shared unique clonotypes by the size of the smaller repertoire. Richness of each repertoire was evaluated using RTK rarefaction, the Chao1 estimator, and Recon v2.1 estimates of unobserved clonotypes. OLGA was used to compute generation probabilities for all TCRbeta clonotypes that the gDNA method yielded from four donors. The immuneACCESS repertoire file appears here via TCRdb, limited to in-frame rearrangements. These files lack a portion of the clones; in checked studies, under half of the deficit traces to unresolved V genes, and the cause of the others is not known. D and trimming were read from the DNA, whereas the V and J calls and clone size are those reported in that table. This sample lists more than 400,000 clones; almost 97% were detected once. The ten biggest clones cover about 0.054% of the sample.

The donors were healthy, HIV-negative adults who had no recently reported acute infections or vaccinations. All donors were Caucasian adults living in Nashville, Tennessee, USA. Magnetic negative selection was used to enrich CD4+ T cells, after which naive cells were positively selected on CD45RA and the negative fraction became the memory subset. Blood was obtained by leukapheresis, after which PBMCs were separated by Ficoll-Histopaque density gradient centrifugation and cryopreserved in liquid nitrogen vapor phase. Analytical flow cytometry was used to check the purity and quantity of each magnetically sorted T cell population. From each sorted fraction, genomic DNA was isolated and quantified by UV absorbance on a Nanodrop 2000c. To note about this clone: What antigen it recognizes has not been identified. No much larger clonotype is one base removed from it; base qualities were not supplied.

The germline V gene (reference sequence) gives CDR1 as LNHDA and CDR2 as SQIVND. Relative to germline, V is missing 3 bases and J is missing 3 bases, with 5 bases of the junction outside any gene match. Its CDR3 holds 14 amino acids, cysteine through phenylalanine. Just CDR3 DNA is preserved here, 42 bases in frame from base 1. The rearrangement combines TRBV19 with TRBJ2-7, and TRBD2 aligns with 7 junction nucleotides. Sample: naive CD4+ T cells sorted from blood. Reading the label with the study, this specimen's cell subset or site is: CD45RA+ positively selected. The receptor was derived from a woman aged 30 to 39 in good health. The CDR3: CASSIKRGHYEQYF. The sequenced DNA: TGTGCCAGTAGTATTAAGCGGGGCCACTACGAGCAGTACTTC.